One sample yielded the 16 T cell receptor beta chains listed below, sequenced in a study of T cell responses to AZD1222 COVID-19 vaccine (dated by TCRdb to about 2021). Library prep was done by the immunoSEQ multiplex PCR assay. This is the immuneACCESS table as TCRdb keeps it, with only in-frame sequences that have V and J called. A part of the clones is gone; compared with another copy, unresolved V genes explain less than half, and the rest is unexplained. In this sample the table shows tens of thousands of clones, 87% of which occur a single time. The ten largest account for 11% of the sample. The time point tag for this specimen amounts to: about 28 days (+/-7) after the second vaccine dose. The sample in question was peripheral blood, obtained 28 days after the second AZD1222 dose. The receptors were gathered from an adult who received the AZD1222 COVID-19 vaccine.

This clone was detected once. The chain links TRBV7-9 to TRBJ2-7; D remains ambiguous. With 1 base removed from V and 3 bases from J, the gap between germline ends came to 16 bases. This CDR3 has 16 residues. In germline, CDR1 is SEHNR, CDR2 FQNEAQ (reference sequence). The CDR3 loop is CASSLGSAGRDYEQYF. CDR3 nucleotide sequence: TGTGCCAGCAGCTTAGGGTCCGCAGGAAGGGACTACGAGCAGTACTTC.

The chain uses TRBV6-5 and TRBJ1-2; no clear D gene. Deletions cut 0 bases from V and 6 bases from J, with 8 bases between. The germline CDR1 and CDR2 sequences are MNHEY and SVGAGI. This CDR3 has 13 amino acids. This CDR3 is CASSYSWRDGYTF. Here the CDR3 DNA reads TGTGCCAGCAGTTACTCTTGGAGGGATGGCTACACCTTC.

Written as DNA, the CDR3 is TGTGCCACCAGTAACGACAGGGGGGCCAACGAGCAGTACTTC. Protein product: CATSNDRGANEQYF. The chain combines TRBV24-1 with TRBJ2-7; 9 bases are a match to TRBD1. The CDR3 loop spans 14 amino acids. V was pared by 6 bases and J by 5 bases, with 7 bases of the junction left unmatched. The germline gives CDR1 KGHDR, CDR2 SFDVKD.

This sequence joins TRBV7-2 and TRBJ2-5; D is ambiguous. The CDR3 has 13 amino acids. The V gene's germline CDR1 is SGHTA and CDR2 FQGNSA. Between the trimmed V and J ends, which lost 5 bases and 4 bases, there was a span of 11 bases. CDR3 loop: CASSPFAAETQYF. The CDR3 DNA reads as TGTGCCAGCAGCCCCTTCGCCGCAGAGACCCAGTACTTC.

This sequence joins TRBV7-2 and TRBJ2-1; TRBD1 is a possible D gene (5 bases). From germline, CDR1 is SGHTA and CDR2 FQGNSA. V was trimmed by 5 bases and J by 5 bases, leaving 22 bases between them. This CDR3 is 17 amino acids long. This chain's CDR3 is CASSIISGGHIHNEQFF. The CDR3 DNA reads as TGTGCCAGCAGCATCATATCGGGTGGACACATCCACAATGAGCAGTTCTTC.

The CDR3 DNA is TGTGCCAGCAGCGTAGCGGTACTACCCATGGATACGCAGTATTTT. Translated: CASSVAVLPMDTQYF. The chain carries TRBV9 and TRBJ2-3; D not resolved. This CDR3 region has 15 residues. Germline V lookup: CDR1 SGDLS, CDR2 YYNGEE. V lost 0 bases and J 6 bases, leaving 14 bases between the germline ends.

This chain connects TRBV5-6 to TRBJ1-1; D is ambiguous. With 2 bases removed from V and 4 bases from J, the gap between germline ends came to 6 bases. This CDR3 region has 12 residues. Germline CDR1 is SGHDT and CDR2 is YYEEEE. DNA for the CDR3: TGTGCCAGCAGCTTTGGAGGCACTGAAGCTTTCTTT. This codes for CASSFGGTEAFF.

The rearrangement links TRBV3-1 (or the pseudogene TRBV3-2) to TRBJ1-6; a possible D gene is TRBD1 (5 bases). Germline loops: CDR1 LGHDT, CDR2 YNNKEL (reference sequence). V was pared by 6 bases and J by 4 bases, with 13 bases between. The CDR3 is 15 residues long. In DNA, the CDR3 is TGTGCCAGCAGTCCAAGGGGCGGTTATAATTCACCCCTCCACTTT. As protein: CASSPRGGYNSPLHF.

The rearrangement links TRBV4-3 to TRBJ1-5; D not certain. The CDR3 consists of 13 residues. Trimming removed 3 bases at V and 7 bases at J, with 10 bases between. The germline V gene encodes CDR1 LGHNA and CDR2 YSLEER. The CDR3 coding sequence is TGCGCCAGCAGCCACGCCGTCGGGCAGCCCCAGCATTTT. Its protein is CASSHAVGQPQHF.

V gene TRBV2 combines with J gene TRBJ2-1; D gene uncertain. V lost 8 bases to trimming and J lost 8 bases, with 10 bases between them. The CDR3 spans 11 residues. The germline V gene encodes CDR1 SNHLY and CDR2 FYNNEI. CDR3 sequence (DNA): TGTGCCAGCGGGGATTGGGATGAGCAGTTCTTC. This encodes CASGDWDEQFF. The full variable domain, in which reference TRBV2 and TRBJ2-1 provide the parts outside the CDR3, is EPEVTQTPSHQVTQMGQEVILRCVPISNHLYFYWYRQILGQKVEFLVSFYNNEISEKSEIFDDQFSVERPDGSNFTLKIRSTKLEDSAMYFCASGDWDEQFFGPGTRLTVL.

The V gene is TRBV4-3, the J gene TRBJ1-2; 7 nucleotides line up with TRBD1. This CDR3 comprises 17 residues. Germline CDR1 and CDR2: LGHNA and YSLEER. V dropped 0 bases and J dropped 2; count of bases not matched to a gene: 9. The CDR3 loop is CASSQDRDRHQNYGYTF. CDR3 nucleotide sequence: TGCGCCAGCAGCCAAGATAGGGACAGACACCAGAACTATGGCTACACCTTC.

The chain carries TRBV14 and TRBJ2-7, with 11 bases identical to TRBD1. The CDR3 runs to 13 residues. Trimming at V came to 6 bases and at J to 3 bases, leaving 1 base not matched to a gene. CDR1 is SGHDN, CDR2 FVKESK, per germline. CDR3: CASRGTGGYEQYF. CDR3 in DNA: TGTGCCAGCAGAGGGACAGGGGGCTACGAGCAGTACTTC.

V usage is TRBV7-3 and J usage is TRBJ2-3, with 12 bases fitting TRBD1. Germline V gene data show CDR1 as SGHTA and CDR2 as FQGTGA. The junction had 3 bases not matched to a gene; V was cut back by 3 bases and J by 5 bases. The CDR3 extends over 15 amino acids. CDR3 protein: CASSLGQGAKDTQYF. The CDR3 DNA is TGTGCCAGCAGCTTGGGACAGGGGGCGAAAGATACGCAGTATTTT.

V gene TRBV9 combines with J gene TRBJ2-7, with D possibly matching TRBD2 (5 bases). CDR1 and CDR2 (germline): SGDLS, YYNGEE. CDR3 size: 15 residues. The germline V and J ends were trimmed by 4 bases and 2 bases, with 16 bases remaining between them. CDR3 loop: CASSKAPDGTYEQYF. The CDR3 nucleotides read TGTGCCAGCAGCAAAGCCCCGGACGGGACCTACGAGCAGTACTTC.

The CDR3: CASSHLLEAFF. DNA for the CDR3: TGTGCCAGCAGCCACCTGCTTGAAGCTTTCTTT. The rearrangement uses TRBV3-1 (or the pseudogene TRBV3-2) and TRBJ1-1; D not resolved. V was clipped by 3 bases and J by 7 bases, with 6 bases between them. The CDR3 covers 11 residues. Germline values: CDR1 LGHDT, CDR2 YNNKEL (reference sequence).

The J gene is TRBJ2-2, the V gene TRBV6-5, with 9 bases fitting TRBD2. The V segment lost 3 bases and the J segment 6 bases; nucleotides outside the gene matches: 8. Germline lookup yields CDR1 MNHEY and CDR2 SVGAGI. The CDR3 contains 16 residues. DNA for the CDR3: TGTGCCAGCAGTTATCTGCGGGGGGGCCGCGCCGGGGAGCTGTTTTTT. It yields the protein CASSYLRGGRAGELFF.